Each of the 31 T cell receptor beta chains below was sequenced from the same sample in a study of chemoradiotherapy in HPV16-positive cancers. TCRdb's copy holds only in-frame clones and misses some; the assay was immunoSEQ multiplex PCR. The table shows about 4,000 clones, with around 80% occurring only once. The sample here was taken from a patient who underwent chemoradiotherapy. The receptors were gathered from a human donor with HPV-associated anogenital cancer.

The V and J genes are TRBV4-3 and TRBJ2-7; 9 bases match TRBD1. The V gene end was trimmed by 5 bases and the J gene end by 2 bases; junction bases not matched to a gene: 10. Germline CDR1 LGHNA, CDR2 YSLEER. This CDR3 contains 16 residues. The CDR3 bases are TGCGCCAGCAGCTTACAAGCGGGACAGGGACCCTACGAGCAGTACTTC. Protein product: CASSLQAGQGPYEQYF.

This clone has more than one count but fewer than ten. This sequence joins TRBV5-5 and TRBJ1-2, with D hard to call. Trimming cost V 0 bases and J 1 base, with 4 bases left between them. In germline, CDR1 is SGHKS, CDR2 YYEKEE (reference sequence). The CDR3 sequence is 13 residues long. In nucleotides, the CDR3 is TGTGCCAGCAGCTTGGCAGTTAACTATGGCTACACCTTC. Translated: CASSLAVNYGYTF.

The chain links TRBV4-1 to TRBJ2-1; the match to TRBD2 covers 11 bases. J gave up 5 bases and V 3 bases, and 3 bases lay outside the gene matches. CDR1 is MGHRA and CDR2 is YSYEKL in the germline V gene. The CDR3 is made up of 15 amino acids. The CDR3 spells CASSHRLAGHNEQFF. The DNA of the CDR3 is TGCGCCAGCAGCCACAGACTAGCGGGGCACAATGAGCAGTTCTTC.

The V gene is TRBV7-9, the J gene TRBJ1-2; 9 nucleotides match TRBD1. Germline assignment: CDR1 SEHNR and CDR2 FQNEAQ (reference sequence). The CDR3 is made up of 13 amino acids. V shed 3 bases, J shed 7 bases, and the junction held 3 bases outside the gene matches. The CDR3 DNA sequence: TGTGCCAGCAGCTTGGGGACAGGGTTTGGCTACACCTTC. As protein: CASSLGTGFGYTF. The full variable domain, its missing parts supplied by reference TRBV7-9 and TRBJ1-2, is DTGVSQNPRHKITKRGQNVTFRCDPISEHNRLYWYRQTLGQGPEFLTYFQNEAQLEKSRLLSDRFSAERPKGSFSTLEIQRTEQGDSAMYLCASSLGTGFGYTFGSGTRLTVV.

The CDR3 DNA reads as TGCGCCAGCAGCCAAGATCCGACAGGGTACTATGGCTACACCTTC. This gives the protein CASSQDPTGYYGYTF. This rearrangement joins TRBV4-3 to TRBJ1-2, with TRBD1 matching over 7 bases. CDR1 LGHNA and CDR2 YSLEER come from the germline V gene. V shed 0 bases and J 3 bases; nucleotides not matched to a gene: 4. The CDR3 length is 15 residues.

This clone was seen only a few times. The chain carries TRBV4-1 and TRBJ1-6; 9 nucleotides align to TRBD1. Trimming took 4 bases from V and 7 from J; bases not matched to a gene: 8. Looked up from germline, CDR1 is MGHRA and CDR2 is YSYEKL. This CDR3 is 16 amino acids long. CDR3 nucleotide sequence: TGCGCCAGCAGCCTTATAAAAGGACAGGGGAATTCACCCCTCCACTTT. It yields the protein CASSLIKGQGNSPLHF.

V and J are TRBV9 and TRBJ1-2, with D tentatively TRBD1 (5 bases). The germline gives CDR1 SGDLS, CDR2 YYNGEE. Trimming left V 0 bases short and J 4 bases short, with 13 bases between. CDR3 length: 15 residues. CDR3 protein: CASSVGGGRAYGYTF. CDR3 DNA: TGTGCCAGCAGCGTAGGGGGGGGGAGGGCCTATGGCTACACCTTC.

The chain is built from TRBV10-3 and TRBJ2-7; D is tentatively TRBD1 or TRBD2 (5 bases each). Germline CDR1 ENHRY, CDR2 SYGVKD. Trimming removed 8 bases from V and 4 bases from J, with 9 bases in between. The CDR3 runs 11 residues. The CDR3 is CAIGTGYEQYF. The CDR3 DNA sequence: TGTGCCATCGGGACCGGGTACGAGCAGTACTTC.

The chain employs TRBV4-3 and TRBJ2-7; D not resolved. CDR3 size: 14 residues. V lost 1 base and J lost 4, with 11 bases in between. Germline values: CDR1 LGHNA, CDR2 YSLEER. The CDR3 bases are TGCGCCAGCAGCCAAGGGGTCACATCATACGAGCAGTACTTC. It codes for CASSQGVTSYEQYF.

This clone was picked up a small number of times. The V gene is TRBV5-1, the J gene TRBJ2-7; D gene ambiguous. The CDR3 extends over 16 amino acids. CDR1 SGHRS and CDR2 YFSETQ come from the germline V gene. The germline V and J ends were trimmed by 1 base and 0 bases, with 14 bases remaining between them. The CDR3 nucleotides read TGCGCCAGCAGCTTGTGGTCCGACTGGAGCTCCTACGAGCAGTACTTC. Protein product: CASSLWSDWSSYEQYF.

This chain joins TRBV2 and TRBJ1-2; unclear D gene. V was pared by 1 base and J by 8 bases, with 8 bases between. Germline CDR1 reads SNHLY; CDR2 reads FYNNEI. CDR3 size: 12 residues. The CDR3 sequence is CASSEEVLGYTF. CDR3 bases: TGTGCCAGCAGTGAAGAGGTGCTGGGCTACACCTTC.

This sequence joins TRBV5-1 and TRBJ1-6, with 10 bases aligning to TRBD1. Per germline, CDR1 SGHRS and CDR2 YFSETQ. The CDR3 consists of 18 residues. Trimming at V came to 2 bases and at J to 6 bases, leaving 11 bases not matched to a gene. The CDR3: CASSFRTTGGAGNSPLHF. CDR3 nucleotide sequence: TGCGCCAGCAGCTTCCGAACGACAGGGGGCGCAGGTAATTCACCCCTCCACTTT.

The CDR3 nucleotides are TGCGCCAGCAGCTTAAACTGGGATCACTATGGCTACACCTTC. This sequence encodes CASSLNWDHYGYTF. The chain links TRBV5-1 to TRBJ1-2; D remains ambiguous. CDR3 length: 14 residues. The germline gives CDR1 SGHRS, CDR2 YFSETQ. The V end was cut by 2 bases, the J end by 3 bases, with 11 bases between.

This clone occurred a few times. The chain's CDR3 is CATAASGGDYNEQFF. CDR3 sequence (DNA): TGTGCCACCGCAGCTAGCGGGGGAGATTACAATGAGCAGTTCTTC. The V and J genes are TRBV6-4 and TRBJ2-1; 10 nucleotides align to TRBD2. This CDR3 contains 15 residues. Germline CDR1 MRHNA, CDR2 SNTAGT. V trimming: 10 bases; J trimming: 4 bases; junction bases outside the gene matches: 10.

The J gene is TRBJ2-1, the V gene TRBV19, with TRBD2 identical over 10 bases. The CDR3 is made up of 16 amino acids. The J segment lost 5 bases and the V segment lost 1 base, leaving 5 bases of the junction unmatched. Germline CDR1 and CDR2: LNHDA and SQIVND (reference sequence). As DNA, the CDR3 is TGTGCCAGTAGTATAGTTCTAGCGGGGGTCAACAATGAGCAGTTCTTC. Translation: CASSIVLAGVNNEQFF. Filled out from reference TRBV19 and TRBJ2-1, the complete variable domain reads DGGITQSPKYLFRKEGQNVTLSCEQNLNHDAMYWYRQDPGQGLRLIYYSQIVNDFQKGDIAEGYSVSREKKESFPLTVTSAQKNPTAFYLCASSIVLAGVNNEQFFGPGTRLTVL.

The chain employs TRBV5-8 and TRBJ1-1; the D gene is possibly TRBD1 (6 bases). The CDR3 totals 19 residues. Trimming cost V 7 bases and J 3 bases, with 31 bases left between them. The germline V gene encodes CDR1 SGHTS and CDR2 YDEGEE. The chain's CDR3 is CASPYPPDRLSVGDTEAFF. CDR3 DNA sequence: TGTGCCAGCCCCTATCCCCCTGACAGGTTGAGTGTGGGGGACACTGAAGCTTTCTTT.

The V gene is TRBV7-8, the J gene TRBJ2-1; 11 bases match TRBD1. The V and J ends lost 5 bases and 4 bases, in that order; junction bases with no gene match: 7. The CDR3 is 16 residues long. Germline assignment: CDR1 SGHVS and CDR2 FQNEAQ. The CDR3 spells CASSTRDRGWYNEQFF. The CDR3 bases are TGTGCCAGCAGCACAAGGGACAGGGGGTGGTACAATGAGCAGTTCTTC.

The CDR3 DNA reads as TGCGCCAGCAGCCAGACAGGGAAGGCCCAGTACTTC. Protein sequence: CASSQTGKAQYF. V and J are TRBV5-1 and TRBJ2-5, with 7 bases lining up with TRBD1. The V segment lost 4 bases and the J segment 9 bases; nucleotides outside the gene matches: 6. The germline V gene encodes CDR1 SGHRS and CDR2 YFSETQ. The CDR3 contains 12 residues. Based on the CDR3 plus reference TRBV5-1 and TRBJ2-5, the full variable domain is KAGVTQTPRYLIKTRGQQVTLSCSPISGHRSVSWYQQTPGQGLQFLFEYFSETQRNKGNFPGRFSGRQFSNSRSEMNVSTLELGDSALYLCASSQTGKAQYFGPGTRLLVL.

The chain has TRBV7-8 and TRBJ2-2, with D maybe TRBD1 (5 bases). The CDR3 length is 16 residues. CDR1 and CDR2 from the germline V gene are SGHVS and FQNEAQ. Trimming removed 1 base at V and 2 bases at J, with 11 bases between. CDR3 nucleotide sequence: TGTGCCAGCAGCTTAGTACAGGCACCTAACACCGGGGAGCTGTTTTTT. It yields the protein CASSLVQAPNTGELFF.

This chain uses TRBV2 with TRBJ2-7; TRBD1 matches 8 bases. The germline V gene has CDR1 SNHLY and CDR2 FYNNEI. The CDR3 has 13 residues. The trim removed 5 bases at V and 5 bases at J, leaving 5 bases unmatched. The CDR3 region is CASSPRGLDEQYF. The CDR3 DNA is TGTGCCAGCAGTCCCAGGGGGCTCGACGAGCAGTACTTC.

This clone has only a few counts. J is TRBJ2-7 and V is TRBV7-2; possible D gene TRBD1, 6 bases. The length of the CDR3 is 14 residues. Trimming took off 5 bases at V and 7 bases at J, with 18 bases between the two ends. Germline-derived CDR1 and CDR2 are SGHTA and FQGNSA. CDR3 protein: CASSLIHLQGEQYF. The CDR3 DNA sequence: TGTGCCAGCAGCCTAATCCACTTACAGGGAGAGCAGTACTTC.

V usage is TRBV19 and J usage is TRBJ1-1; D unresolved. V shed 2 bases and J shed 4 bases, with 11 bases lying between them. CDR3 length: 14 amino acids. The V gene's germline CDR1 is LNHDA and CDR2 SQIVND (reference sequence). CDR3 amino acids: CASSISGISTEAFF. CDR3 sequence (DNA): TGTGCCAGTAGTATATCCGGGATCAGCACTGAAGCTTTCTTT.

This sequence joins TRBV5-1 and TRBJ1-6, with D perhaps TRBD1 (6 bases). From germline, CDR1 is SGHRS and CDR2 YFSETQ. V shed 4 bases and J shed 10 bases, with 12 bases lying between them. The CDR3 runs to 13 residues. DNA of the CDR3: TGCGCCAGCAGCGGGACACGAGAATCACCCCTCCACTTT. It is translated as CASSGTRESPLHF.

This clone was seen only once. The chain recombines TRBV18 with TRBJ1-5; 8 bases fit TRBD1. The V gene's germline CDR1 is KGHSH and CDR2 LQKENI. V lost 3 bases to trimming and J lost 8 bases; unmatched junction nucleotides: 6. The CDR3 is made up of 14 amino acids. The CDR3: CASSPRTGREPQHF. In DNA form, the CDR3 reads TGTGCCAGCTCACCCCGGACAGGGAGGGAGCCCCAGCATTTT.

This chain links TRBV28 with TRBJ1-2; TRBD1 agrees at 9 bases. Germline V CDR1 and CDR2: MDHEN, SYDVKM. Losses at the gene ends were 7 bases for V and 2 bases for J; bases not matched to a gene: 8. The length of the CDR3 is 15 residues. The CDR3 DNA reads TGTGCCAGCACGACAGGGGGTCGTTGGAACTATGGCTACACCTTC. It is translated as CASTTGGRWNYGYTF.

The chain employs TRBV9 and TRBJ1-1, with D possibly being TRBD1 (5 bases). The germline V and J ends were trimmed by 4 bases and 0 bases, with 13 bases remaining between them. The germline V gene has CDR1 SGDLS and CDR2 YYNGEE. The CDR3 runs 15 residues. CDR3 coding DNA: TGTGCCAGCAGCCTAGGGACGGATATGAACACTGAAGCTTTCTTT. It is translated as CASSLGTDMNTEAFF.

This clone was counted only a few times. The genes are TRBV14 and TRBJ2-2; 10 nucleotides match TRBD1. Trimming at V came to 0 bases and at J to 5 bases, leaving 9 bases not matched to a gene. Germline V CDR1 and CDR2: SGHDN, FVKESK. This CDR3 contains 18 residues. CDR3 coding DNA: TGTGCCAGCAGCCAAGACTTATCGGACAGGGGGGGAACCGGGGAGCTGTTTTTT. Its protein is CASSQDLSDRGGTGELFF.

The chain carries TRBV30 and TRBJ1-1; unclear D gene. This CDR3 has 14 residues. CDR1 and CDR2 (germline): GTSNPN, SVGIG (reference sequence). Between the trimmed V and J ends, which lost 0 bases and 6 bases, there was a span of 14 bases. The CDR3 loop is CAWSVPPQRAEAFF. In nucleotides, the CDR3 is TGTGCCTGGAGTGTACCCCCCCAAAGGGCTGAAGCTTTCTTT.

The CDR3 sequence: CASSLKAAGGYVAGELFF. CDR3 nucleotides: TGTGCCAGTAGTCTTAAAGCGGCGGGGGGCTATGTCGCCGGGGAGCTGTTTTTT. This rearrangement joins TRBV19 to TRBJ2-2; 8 nucleotides match TRBD2. Germline V gene sequence: CDR1 LNHDA, CDR2 SQIVND (reference sequence). The CDR3 covers 18 residues. V shed 5 bases and J 6 bases; nucleotides not matched to a gene: 17.

V usage is TRBV7-2 and J usage is TRBJ1-2; a weak D match, TRBD1 (5 bases). This CDR3 is 14 amino acids long. V gave up 3 bases and J gave up 0 bases, with 8 bases separating them. The germline V gene encodes CDR1 SGHTA and CDR2 FQGNSA. DNA for the CDR3: TGTGCCAGCAGCTTCAGGGAAGCTAACTATGGCTACACCTTC. It encodes CASSFREANYGYTF. Looking up the rest from reference TRBV7-2 and TRBJ1-2 gives the full variable domain: GAGVSQSPSNKVTEKGKDVELRCDPISGHTALYWYRQSLGQGLEFLIYFQGNSAPDKSGLPSDRFSAERTGGSVSTLTIQRTQQEDSAVYLCASSFREANYGYTFGSGTRLTVV.

The chain links TRBV7-6 to TRBJ2-2; 7 positions agree with TRBD2. Per germline, CDR1 SGHVS and CDR2 FNYEAQ. This CDR3 has 16 residues. J lost 3 bases, V lost 2 bases, and 6 bases had no gene match. CDR3 DNA: TGTGCCAGCAGCTTAAGGGAGGGTAGCGACACCGGGGAGCTGTTTTTT. It yields the protein CASSLREGSDTGELFF.